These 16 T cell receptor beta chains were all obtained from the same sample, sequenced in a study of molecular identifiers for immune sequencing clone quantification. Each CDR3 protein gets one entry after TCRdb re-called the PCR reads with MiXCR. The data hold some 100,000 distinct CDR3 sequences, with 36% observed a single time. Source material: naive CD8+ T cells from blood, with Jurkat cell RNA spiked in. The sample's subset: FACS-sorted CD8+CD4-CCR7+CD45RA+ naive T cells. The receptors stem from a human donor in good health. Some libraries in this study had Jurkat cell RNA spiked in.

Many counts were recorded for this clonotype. In nucleotides, the CDR3 is TGTGCCATCAGACAACCAGCCAACACAGATACGCAGTATTTT. This gives the protein CAIRQPANTDTQYF. The chain couples TRBV10-3 to TRBJ2-3, with no clear D. Germline V gene sequence: CDR1 ENHRY, CDR2 SYGVKD. V was trimmed by 6 bases and J by 2 bases, leaving 12 bases between them. There are 14 residues in the CDR3.

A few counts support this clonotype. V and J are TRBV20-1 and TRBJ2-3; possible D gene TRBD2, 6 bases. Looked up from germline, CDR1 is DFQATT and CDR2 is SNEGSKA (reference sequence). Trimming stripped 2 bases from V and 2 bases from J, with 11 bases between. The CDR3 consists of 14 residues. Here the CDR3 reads CSARLGTYTDTQYF. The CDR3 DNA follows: TGCAGTGCTAGACTAGGGACTTACACAGATACGCAGTATTTT.

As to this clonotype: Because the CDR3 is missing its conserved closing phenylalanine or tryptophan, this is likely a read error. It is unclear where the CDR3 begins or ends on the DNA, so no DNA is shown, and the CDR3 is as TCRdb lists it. The CDR3 sequence is CSARDRGI. The chain recombines TRBV20-1 with TRBJ2-7. Germline loops: CDR1 DFQATT, CDR2 SNEGSKA (reference sequence). The CDR3 has 8 amino acids, counting both end residues.

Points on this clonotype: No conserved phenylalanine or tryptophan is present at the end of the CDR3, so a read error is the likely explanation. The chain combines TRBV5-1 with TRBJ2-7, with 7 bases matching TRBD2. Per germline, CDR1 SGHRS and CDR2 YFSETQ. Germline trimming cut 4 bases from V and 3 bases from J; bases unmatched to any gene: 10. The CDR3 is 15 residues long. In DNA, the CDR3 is TGCGCCAGCAGCAGGGAGGGTACCCCCCTCTACGAGCAGTACTAC. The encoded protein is CASSREGTPLYEQYY.

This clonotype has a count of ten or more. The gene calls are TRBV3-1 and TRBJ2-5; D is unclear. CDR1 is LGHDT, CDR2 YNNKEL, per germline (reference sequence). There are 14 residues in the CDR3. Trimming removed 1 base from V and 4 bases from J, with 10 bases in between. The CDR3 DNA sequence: TGTGCCAGCAGCCAAGTGGGCCGCGGAGAGACCCAGTACTTC. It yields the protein CASSQVGRGETQYF.

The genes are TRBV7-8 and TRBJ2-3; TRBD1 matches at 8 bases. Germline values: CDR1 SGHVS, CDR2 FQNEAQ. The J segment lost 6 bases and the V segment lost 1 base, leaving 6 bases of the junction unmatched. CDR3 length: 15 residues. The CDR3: CASSLVGTGSDTQYF. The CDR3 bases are TGTGCCAGCAGCTTAGTTGGGACAGGCTCCGATACGCAGTATTTT.

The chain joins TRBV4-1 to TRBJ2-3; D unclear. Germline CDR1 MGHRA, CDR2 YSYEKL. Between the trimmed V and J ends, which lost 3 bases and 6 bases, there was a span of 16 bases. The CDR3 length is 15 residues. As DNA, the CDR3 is TGCGCCAGCAGCCACGCACTGACTGCGACGGATACGCAGTATTTT. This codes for CASSHALTATDTQYF.

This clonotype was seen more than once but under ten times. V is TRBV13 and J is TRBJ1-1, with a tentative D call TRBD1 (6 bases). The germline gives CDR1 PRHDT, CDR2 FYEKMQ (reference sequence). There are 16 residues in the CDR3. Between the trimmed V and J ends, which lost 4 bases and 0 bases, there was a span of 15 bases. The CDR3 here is CASSYRGLGLNTEAFF. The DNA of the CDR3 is TGTGCCAGCAGCTACCGGGGGCTGGGGCTGAACACTGAAGCTTTCTTT. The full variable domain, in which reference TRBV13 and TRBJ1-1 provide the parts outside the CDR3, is AAGVIQSPRHLIKEKRETATLKCYPIPRHDTVYWYQQGPGQDPQFLISFYEKMQSDKGSIPDRFSAQQFSDYHSELNMSSLELGDSALYFCASSYRGLGLNTEAFFGQGTRLTVV.

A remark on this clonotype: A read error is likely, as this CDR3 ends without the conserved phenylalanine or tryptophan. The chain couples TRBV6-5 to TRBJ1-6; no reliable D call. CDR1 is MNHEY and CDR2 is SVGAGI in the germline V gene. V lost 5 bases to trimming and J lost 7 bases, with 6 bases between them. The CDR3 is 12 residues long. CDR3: CASSLINSPLHI. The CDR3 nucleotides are TGTGCCAGCAGTCTCATAAATTCACCCCTCCACATT.

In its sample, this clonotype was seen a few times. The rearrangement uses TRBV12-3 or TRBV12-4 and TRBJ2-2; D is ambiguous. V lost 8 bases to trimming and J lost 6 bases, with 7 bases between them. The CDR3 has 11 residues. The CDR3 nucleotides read TGTGCCAGCGGTCAGGCCGGGGAGCTGTTTTTT. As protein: CASGQAGELFF.

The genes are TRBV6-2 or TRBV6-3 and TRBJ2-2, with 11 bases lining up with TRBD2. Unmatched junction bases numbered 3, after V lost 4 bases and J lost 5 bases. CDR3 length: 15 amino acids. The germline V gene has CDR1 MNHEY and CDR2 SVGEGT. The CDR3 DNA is TGTGCCAGCAGTTTTGGACTAGCGGGTACCGGGGAGCTGTTTTTT. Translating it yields CASSFGLAGTGELFF.

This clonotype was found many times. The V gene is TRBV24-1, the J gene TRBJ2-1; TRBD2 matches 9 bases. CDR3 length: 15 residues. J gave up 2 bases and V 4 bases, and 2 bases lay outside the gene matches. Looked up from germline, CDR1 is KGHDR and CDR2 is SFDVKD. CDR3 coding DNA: TGTGCCACCAGTGAGGTAGCGGGAGCCTACAATGAGCAGTTCTTC. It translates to CATSEVAGAYNEQFF.

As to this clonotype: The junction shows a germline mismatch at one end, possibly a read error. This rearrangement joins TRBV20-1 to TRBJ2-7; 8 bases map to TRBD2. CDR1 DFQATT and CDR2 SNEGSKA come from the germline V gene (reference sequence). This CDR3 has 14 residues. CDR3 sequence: CCAPLAGALGEQYF. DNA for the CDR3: TGCTGTGCTCCGCTAGCGGGTGCCTTAGGGGAGCAGTACTTC.

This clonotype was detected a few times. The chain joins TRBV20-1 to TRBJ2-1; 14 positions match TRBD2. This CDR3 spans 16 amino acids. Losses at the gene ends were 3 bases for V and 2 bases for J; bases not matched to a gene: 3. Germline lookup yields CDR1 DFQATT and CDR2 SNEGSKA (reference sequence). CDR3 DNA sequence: TGCAGTGCTAGGCGGACTAGCGGGAGGCCCTACAATGAGCAGTTCTTC. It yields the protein CSARRTSGRPYNEQFF.

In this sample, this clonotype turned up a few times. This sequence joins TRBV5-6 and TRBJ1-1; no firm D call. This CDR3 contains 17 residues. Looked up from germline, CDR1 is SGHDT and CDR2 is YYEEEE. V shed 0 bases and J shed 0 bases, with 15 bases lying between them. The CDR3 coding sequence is TGTGCCAGCAGCTTGGTAAACGTCAATCCACTGAACACTGAAGCTTTCTTT. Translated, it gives CASSLVNVNPLNTEAFF.

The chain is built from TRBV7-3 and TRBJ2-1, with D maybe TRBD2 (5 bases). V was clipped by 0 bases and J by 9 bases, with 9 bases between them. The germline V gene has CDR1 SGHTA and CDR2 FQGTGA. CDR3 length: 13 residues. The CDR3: CASSLTTSGEQFF. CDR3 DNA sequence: TGTGCCAGCAGCTTAACGACAAGCGGTGAGCAGTTCTTC.